This entry lists 9 T cell receptor beta chains sequenced from one sample in a study of T-cell reconstitution after alpha-beta-depleted transplantation in children. Unique molecular identifiers were incorporated into the prepared TCRbeta library. TCRdb redid the calling of the PCR reads with MiXCR, one entry per CDR3 protein. The data contain about 980,000 distinct CDR3 sequences, roughly 29% of them singletons. The input for sequencing was PBMCs, mostly from graft donor cells, taken 360 days after TCRalphabeta/CD19-depleted stem cell transplant. The receptors were gathered from a boy younger than two who had a stem cell transplant for SCID, so the T cells may come from the graft donor.

The CDR3 sequence is CASSFPPLAGGADTQYF. Here the CDR3 DNA reads TGTGCCAGCAGCTTTCCACCCCTAGCGGGGGGGGCAGATACGCAGTATTTT. V and J are TRBV13 and TRBJ2-3; 12 bases map to TRBD2. V lost 3 bases, J lost 4 bases, and 8 bases stayed unmatched. Germline loops: CDR1 PRHDT, CDR2 FYEKMQ (reference sequence). This CDR3 region has 17 residues.

At least ten counts were recorded for this clonotype. The rearrangement links TRBV6-2 or TRBV6-3 to TRBJ2-1; D may correspond to TRBD1 or TRBD2 (5 bases each). The CDR3 consists of 16 residues. The V end lost 0 bases, the J end lost 5 bases, and 14 bases lay between the germline ends. In germline, CDR1 is MNHEY, CDR2 SVGEGT. Written as DNA, the CDR3 is TGTGCCAGCAGTTACTCGAGGGGTTGGCCTAACAATGAGCAGTTCTTC. Translated: CASSYSRGWPNNEQFF.

The J gene is TRBJ2-2, the V gene TRBV20-1, with a weak D call TRBD2 (7 bases). CDR3 length: 17 amino acids. Deletions cut 0 bases from V and 1 base from J, with 15 bases between. Per germline, CDR1 DFQATT and CDR2 SNEGSKA (reference sequence). The CDR3 spells CSARDLGEGGNTGELFF. For the CDR3, the DNA is TGCAGTGCTAGAGATCTAGGGGAGGGGGGGAACACCGGGGAGCTGTTTTTT.

Only a few counts were recorded for this clonotype. J is TRBJ2-3 and V is TRBV10-3; possible D gene TRBD1, 6 bases. CDR1 is ENHRY and CDR2 is SYGVKD in the germline V gene. Between the trimmed V and J ends, which lost 2 bases and 0 bases, there was a span of 9 bases. The CDR3 length is 15 residues. The CDR3 loop reads CAISEGRGSTDTQYF. The CDR3 bases are TGTGCCATCAGTGAGGGCAGGGGAAGCACAGATACGCAGTATTTT.

This chain uses TRBV7-9 with TRBJ1-5; 7 bases map to TRBD1. Germline V gives CDR1 SEHNR, CDR2 FQNEAQ (reference sequence). J was trimmed by 9 bases and V by 5 bases; bases with no gene match: 10. The CDR3 spans 14 residues. CDR3 loop: CASSLWTGPRPQHF. As DNA, the CDR3 is TGTGCCAGCAGCCTCTGGACAGGTCCTAGGCCCCAGCATTTT.

This clonotype was detected a few times. The genes are TRBV2 and TRBJ2-7, with TRBD2 identical over 11 bases. This CDR3 region has 15 residues. V was pared by 3 bases and J by 2 bases, with 3 bases of the junction left unmatched. Germline V gene sequence: CDR1 SNHLY, CDR2 FYNNEI. The CDR3 loop reads CASSDFSGGAYEQYF. The CDR3 DNA is TGTGCCAGCAGTGATTTTAGCGGGGGGGCCTACGAGCAGTACTTC.

This clonotype turned up a few times. The CDR3 spells CASSLHAGGPYNEQFF. For the CDR3, the DNA is TGTGCCAGCAGTTTACACGCAGGGGGGCCCTACAATGAGCAGTTCTTC. The V and J genes are TRBV5-5 and TRBJ2-1; a possible D gene is TRBD1 (7 bases). The germline CDR1 and CDR2 sequences are SGHKS and YYEKEE (reference sequence). Trimming shortened V by 5 bases and J by 2 bases, and 17 bases separated the two germline ends. The CDR3 totals 16 residues. Drawing the rest from reference TRBV5-5 and TRBJ2-1, the complete variable domain is DAGVTQSPTHLIKTRGQQVTLRCSPISGHKSVSWYQQVLGQGPQFIFQYYEKEERGRGNFPDRFSARQFPNYSSELNVNALLLGDSALYLCASSLHAGGPYNEQFFGPGTRLTVL.

The chain has TRBV7-9 and TRBJ1-4, with D maybe TRBD1 (6 bases). From germline, CDR1 is SEHNR and CDR2 FQNEAQ (reference sequence). V lost 6 bases, J lost 8 bases, and 19 bases lay in between. The CDR3 sequence is 15 residues long. CDR3 nucleotide sequence: TGTGCCAGCAGTATTCGACAGGCCCCCTGGGAAAAACTGTTTTTT. Translating it yields CASSIRQAPWEKLFF.

This clonotype has just a few counts. The chain recombines TRBV5-1 with TRBJ2-3, with a possible D match to TRBD1 (5 bases). The CDR3 spans 14 residues. The V gene lost 0 bases and the J gene lost 10 bases, with 15 bases spanning the gap. Germline CDR1 SGHRS, CDR2 YFSETQ. The CDR3 sequence is CASSLDGRDRPQYF. CDR3 bases: TGCGCCAGCAGCTTGGACGGCAGGGATCGGCCGCAGTATTTT.